This entry is about one TCR beta chain. Its target is unknown. This specimen belongs to a study of T cells expressing NK-cell markers. General study findings and limits: As a fraction of CD8+ T cells, dominant NKG2C+ clonotypes reached roughly 1.0-7.0% in six donors.

This CDR3 has 14 amino acids. CDR1 is KGHDR, CDR2 SFDVKD, per germline. TCRdb reanalyzed the 5' RACE reads, giving one entry per CDR3 protein sequence and no DNA. The sample has about 160,000 distinct CDR3 sequences; the top ten hold about 18%. This clonotype was sampled from a woman between 18 and 70 years old in good health. V usage is TRBV24-1 and J usage is TRBJ1-5; as DNA is missing, the TRBD1 call by TCRdb cannot be tested. Sequenced sample: blood T cells: a sorted CD56 or NKG2C T cell subset, CD4+ or CD8+ T cells, or bulk PBMC T cells (not recorded which). CDR3 amino acids: CAIGDRDGHQPQHF.